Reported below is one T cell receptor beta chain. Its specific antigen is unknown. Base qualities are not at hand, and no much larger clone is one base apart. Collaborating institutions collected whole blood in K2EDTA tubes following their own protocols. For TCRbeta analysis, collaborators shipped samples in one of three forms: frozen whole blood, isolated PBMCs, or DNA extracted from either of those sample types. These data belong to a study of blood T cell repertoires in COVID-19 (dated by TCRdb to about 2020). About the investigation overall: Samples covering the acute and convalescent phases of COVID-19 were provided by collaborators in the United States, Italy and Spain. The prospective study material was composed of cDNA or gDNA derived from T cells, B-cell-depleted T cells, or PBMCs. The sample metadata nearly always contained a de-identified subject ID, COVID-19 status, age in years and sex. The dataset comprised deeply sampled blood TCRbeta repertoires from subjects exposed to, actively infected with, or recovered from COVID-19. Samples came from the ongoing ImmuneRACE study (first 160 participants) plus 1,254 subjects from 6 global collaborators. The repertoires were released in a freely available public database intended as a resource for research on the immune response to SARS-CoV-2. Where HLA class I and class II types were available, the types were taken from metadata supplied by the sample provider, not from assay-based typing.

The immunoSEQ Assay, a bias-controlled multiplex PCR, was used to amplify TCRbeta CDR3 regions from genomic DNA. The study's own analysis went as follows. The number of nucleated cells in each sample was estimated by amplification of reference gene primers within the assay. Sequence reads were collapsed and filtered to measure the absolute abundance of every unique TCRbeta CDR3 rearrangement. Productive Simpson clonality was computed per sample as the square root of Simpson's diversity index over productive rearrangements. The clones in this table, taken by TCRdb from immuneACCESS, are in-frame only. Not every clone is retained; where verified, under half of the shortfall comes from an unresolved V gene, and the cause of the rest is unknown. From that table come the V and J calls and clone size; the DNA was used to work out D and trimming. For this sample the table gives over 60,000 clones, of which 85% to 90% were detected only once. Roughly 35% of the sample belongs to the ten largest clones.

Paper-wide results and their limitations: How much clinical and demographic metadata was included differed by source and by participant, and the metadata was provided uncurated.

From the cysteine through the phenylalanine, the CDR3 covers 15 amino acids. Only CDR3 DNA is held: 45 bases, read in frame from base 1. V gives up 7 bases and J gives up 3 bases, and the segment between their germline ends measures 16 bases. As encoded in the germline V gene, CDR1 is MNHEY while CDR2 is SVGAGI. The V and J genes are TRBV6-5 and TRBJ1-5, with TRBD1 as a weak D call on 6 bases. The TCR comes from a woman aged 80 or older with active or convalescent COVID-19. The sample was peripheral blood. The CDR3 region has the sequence CASTGQLQVNQPQHF. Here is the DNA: TGTGCCAGCACCGGACAGTTGCAGGTCAATCAGCCCCAGCATTTT.